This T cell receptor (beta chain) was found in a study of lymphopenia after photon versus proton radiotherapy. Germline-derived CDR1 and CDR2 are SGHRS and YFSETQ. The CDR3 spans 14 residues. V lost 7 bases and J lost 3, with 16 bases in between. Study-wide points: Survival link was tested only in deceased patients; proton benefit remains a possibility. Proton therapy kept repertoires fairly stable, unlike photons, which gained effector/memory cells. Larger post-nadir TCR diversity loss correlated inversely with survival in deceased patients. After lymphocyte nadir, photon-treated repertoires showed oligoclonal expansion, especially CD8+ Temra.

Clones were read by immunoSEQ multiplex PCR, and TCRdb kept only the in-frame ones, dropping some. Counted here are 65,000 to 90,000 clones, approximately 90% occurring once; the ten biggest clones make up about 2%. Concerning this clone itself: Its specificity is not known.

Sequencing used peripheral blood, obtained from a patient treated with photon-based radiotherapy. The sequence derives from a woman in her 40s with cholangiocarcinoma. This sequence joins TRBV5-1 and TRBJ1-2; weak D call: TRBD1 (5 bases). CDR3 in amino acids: CASARQTVHYGYTF. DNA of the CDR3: TGCGCCAGCGCGAGACAGACTGTTCACTATGGCTACACCTTC.